This TCR beta chain derives from a study of memory CD4+ T cells and cytomegalovirus serostatus. The method was immunoSEQ multiplex PCR; TCRdb's version includes in-frame clones alone and lacks a portion of them. The sample has approximately 88,000 clones, over 70% seen once; the top ten hold about 3.5%. Concerning this clone: What it recognizes is unknown.

The study, taken as a whole, reports: Each of 65 to 70 CMV-associated TCRbeta sequences occurred in one to five individuals.

Germline CDR1 is MNHEY and CDR2 is SMNVEV (reference sequence). The CDR3 loop spans 15 amino acids. Trimming cost V 6 bases and J 8 bases, with 22 bases left between them. The sort gate was single viable CD3+CD4+CD8-CD45RO+ cells for memory CD4+ T cells. CD4+ T cells were isolated by positive magnetic selection. The chain recombines TRBV27 with TRBJ1-2; D unresolved. The specimen was memory CD4+ T cells from blood. This receptor was identified in an adult in good health and CMV-seropositive. The CDR3 DNA sequence: TGTGCCAGCAGACCTTACGACCCCTCGGTAGGCGGCTACACCTTC. Encoded protein: CASRPYDPSVGGYTF.